This is a list of T cell receptor beta chains from one sample in a study of blood T cell repertoires in COVID-19. Assay used: immunoSEQ multiplex PCR; TCRdb lists only in-frame clones, some missing. This table has approximately 280,000 clones, around nine tenths appearing once. The sample was peripheral blood. The receptors were gathered from a man in his forties or fifties with acute or convalescent COVID-19. CDR3s include the opening cysteine and the closing phenylalanine or tryptophan. Clone sizes are given selectively: once, few, many, or a class where the clone is expanded.

J gene: TRBJ1-2; V gene: TRBV11-2; clone size: .; CDR3 protein: CASSSGTGGFGYTF
J gene: TRBJ1-6; V gene: TRBV13; clone size: .; CDR3 protein: CASSSDSSPLHF
J gene: TRBJ1-3; V gene: TRBV4-1; clone size: .; CDR3 protein: CASSPSLGGRGNTIYF
J gene: TRBJ1-3; V gene: TRBV7-9; clone size: .; CDR3 protein: CASSPLRGGGGNTIYF
J gene: TRBJ1-2; V gene: TRBV15; clone size: once; CDR3 protein: CATSRDAGVKGYTF
J gene: TRBJ1-1; V gene: TRBV7-9; clone size: .; CDR3 protein: CASSLAQNTEAFF
J gene: TRBJ2-1; V gene: TRBV25-1; clone size: .; CDR3 protein: CASSRDTVYNEQFF
J gene: TRBJ1-4; V gene: TRBV5-1; clone size: .; CDR3 protein: CASSPGGVNEKLFF
J gene: TRBJ1-1; V gene: TRBV6-5; clone size: .; CDR3 protein: CASSYSGSGDEAFF
J gene: TRBJ2-3; V gene: TRBV24-1; clone size: .; CDR3 protein: CATSGAMGPGGTDTQYF
J gene: TRBJ1-1; V gene: TRBV5-1; clone size: .; CDR3 protein: CASTPPGGQITEAFF
J gene: TRBJ1-2; V gene: TRBV4-1; clone size: .; CDR3 protein: CASSQNWDRGVSNYGYTF
J gene: TRBJ2-1; V gene: TRBV9; clone size: .; CDR3 protein: CASSVDPSGGATQFF
J gene: TRBJ1-5; V gene: TRBV12-5; clone size: .; CDR3 protein: CASGLGVGGAQHF
J gene: TRBJ2-6; V gene: TRBV5-1; clone size: .; CDR3 protein: CASRTAVGANVLTF
J gene: TRBJ2-7; V gene: TRBV4-1; clone size: .; CDR3 protein: CASSLRDTSYEQYF
J gene: TRBJ2-1; V gene: TRBV5-4; clone size: .; CDR3 protein: CVQQHRASDEQFF
J gene: TRBJ2-4; V gene: TRBV3-1/TRBV3-2; clone size: .; CDR3 protein: CASTHQGLAKNIQYF
J gene: TRBJ2-3; V gene: TRBV19; clone size: few; CDR3 protein: CASSIRSSTGGTDTQYF
J gene: TRBJ1-1; V gene: TRBV6-2/TRBV6-3; clone size: .; CDR3 protein: CASSRSENTEAFF
J gene: TRBJ1-3; V gene: TRBV10-3; clone size: .; CDR3 protein: CAISESINHLASGNTIYF
J gene: TRBJ1-1; V gene: TRBV2; clone size: once; CDR3 protein: CARSPSGRGSTEAFF
J gene: TRBJ1-1; V gene: TRBV6-5; clone size: .; CDR3 protein: CASSTGAGWTEAFF
J gene: TRBJ1-5; V gene: TRBV19; clone size: .; CDR3 protein: CASGQVFQPQHF
J gene: TRBJ1-6; V gene: TRBV6-5; clone size: .; CDR3 protein: CASGRDRENSPLHF
J gene: TRBJ2-5; V gene: TRBV11-3; clone size: .; CDR3 protein: CASSLGGQQETQYF
J gene: TRBJ2-6; V gene: TRBV2; clone size: .; CDR3 protein: CASKGGANVLTF
J gene: TRBJ2-1; V gene: TRBV6-6; clone size: .; CDR3 protein: CASIRRWEASFYNEQFF
J gene: TRBJ1-1; V gene: TRBV30; clone size: .; CDR3 protein: CAWSGTGGAFF
J gene: TRBJ1-4; V gene: TRBV19; clone size: .; CDR3 protein: CASSFLNEKLFF
J gene: TRBJ2-3; V gene: TRBV5-6; clone size: .; CDR3 protein: CASQLGGGLAQYF
J gene: TRBJ1-5; V gene: TRBV4-2; clone size: .; CDR3 protein: CASSQEVGDTPQHF
J gene: TRBJ1-6; V gene: TRBV5-4; clone size: .; CDR3 protein: CASTQTGGGGNSPLHF
J gene: TRBJ1-1; V gene: TRBV3-1/TRBV3-2; clone size: few; CDR3 protein: CASSLLQDTEAFF
J gene: TRBJ1-1; V gene: TRBV5-1; clone size: .; CDR3 protein: CASAIPQPGEQKAFF
J gene: TRBJ2-2; V gene: TRBV7-3; clone size: .; CDR3 protein: CASSPIILDDTGELFF
J gene: TRBJ2-2; V gene: TRBV11-2; clone size: .; CDR3 protein: CASSQTSGGAGTGELFF
J gene: TRBJ2-7; V gene: TRBV5-8; clone size: .; CDR3 protein: CASSLRQASYEQYF
J gene: TRBJ1-1; V gene: TRBV5-4; clone size: .; CDR3 protein: CASSPDRERGTEAFF
J gene: TRBJ1-4; V gene: TRBV3-1/TRBV3-2; clone size: .; CDR3 protein: CASSAHRGRISNEKLFF
J gene: TRBJ1-1; V gene: TRBV5-8; clone size: .; CDR3 protein: CASSLVSGKTEAFF
J gene: TRBJ1-5; V gene: TRBV6-5; clone size: .; CDR3 protein: CASRPGQGTQPQHF
J gene: TRBJ2-7; V gene: TRBV19; clone size: once; CDR3 protein: CASSMRPNYEQYF
J gene: TRBJ1-5; V gene: TRBV2; clone size: .; CDR3 protein: CASSEFGTDQPQHF
J gene: TRBJ2-7; V gene: TRBV27; clone size: .; CDR3 protein: CASRPWRGGTSSYEQYF
J gene: TRBJ1-1; V gene: TRBV6-5; clone size: .; CDR3 protein: CASSLVGGSTEAFF
J gene: TRBJ2-3; V gene: TRBV2; clone size: .; CDR3 protein: CASLAGTQYF
J gene: TRBJ2-5; V gene: TRBV6-5; clone size: .; CDR3 protein: CASSYSGQDQETQYF
J gene: TRBJ2-7; V gene: TRBV19; clone size: once; CDR3 protein: CASSTPGGATYEQYF
J gene: TRBJ2-3; V gene: TRBV20-1; clone size: .; CDR3 protein: CSALTDTQYF
J gene: TRBJ2-7; V gene: TRBV6-2/TRBV6-3; clone size: once; CDR3 protein: CASSTPTGSPYEQYF
J gene: TRBJ2-3; V gene: TRBV4-1; clone size: .; CDR3 protein: CASSQLLAGGTDTQYF
J gene: TRBJ1-4; V gene: TRBV27; clone size: .; CDR3 protein: CASSPRDRGSRAPEKLFF
J gene: TRBJ2-2; V gene: TRBV19; clone size: .; CDR3 protein: CASRKVGGLGGELFF
J gene: TRBJ1-2; V gene: TRBV6-5; clone size: once; CDR3 protein: CASRMTEGYGHTF